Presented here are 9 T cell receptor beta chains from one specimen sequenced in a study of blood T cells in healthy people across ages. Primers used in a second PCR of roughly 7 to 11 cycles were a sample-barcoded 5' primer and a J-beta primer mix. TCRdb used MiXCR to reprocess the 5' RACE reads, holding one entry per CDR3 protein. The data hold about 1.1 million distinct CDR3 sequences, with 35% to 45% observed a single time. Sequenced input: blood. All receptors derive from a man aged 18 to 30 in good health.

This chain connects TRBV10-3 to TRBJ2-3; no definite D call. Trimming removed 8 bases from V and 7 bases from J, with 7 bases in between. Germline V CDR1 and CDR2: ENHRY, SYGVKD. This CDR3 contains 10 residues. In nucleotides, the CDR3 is TGTGCCATCGGCGACTATACGCAGTATTTT. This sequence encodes CAIGDYTQYF.

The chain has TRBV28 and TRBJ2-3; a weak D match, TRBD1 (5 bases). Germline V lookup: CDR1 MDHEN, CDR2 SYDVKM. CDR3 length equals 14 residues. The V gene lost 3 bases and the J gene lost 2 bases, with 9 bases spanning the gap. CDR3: CASSLDIDTDTQYF. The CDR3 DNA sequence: TGTGCCAGCAGTTTGGACATCGACACAGATACGCAGTATTTT. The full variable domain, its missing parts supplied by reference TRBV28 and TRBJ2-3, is DVKVTQSSRYLVKRTGEKVFLECVQDMDHENMFWYRQDPGLGLRLIYFSYDVKMKEKGDIPEGYSVSREKKERFSLILESASTNQTSMYLCASSLDIDTDTQYFGPGTRLTVL.

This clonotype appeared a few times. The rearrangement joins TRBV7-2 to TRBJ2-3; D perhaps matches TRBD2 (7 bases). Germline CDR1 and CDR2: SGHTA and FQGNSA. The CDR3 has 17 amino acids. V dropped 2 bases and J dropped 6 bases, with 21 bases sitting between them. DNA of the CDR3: TGTGCCAGCAGCTTATGGGGTCAGGGGAGGGCTCTGGATACGCAGTATTTT. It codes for CASSLWGQGRALDTQYF.

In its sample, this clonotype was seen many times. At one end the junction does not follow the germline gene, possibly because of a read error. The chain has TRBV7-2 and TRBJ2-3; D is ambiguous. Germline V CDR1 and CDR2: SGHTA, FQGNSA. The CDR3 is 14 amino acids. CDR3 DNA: TGTGCCAGCAGTTTAGGTCCTAGCACAGATACGCAGTATTTT. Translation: CASSLGPSTDTQYF.

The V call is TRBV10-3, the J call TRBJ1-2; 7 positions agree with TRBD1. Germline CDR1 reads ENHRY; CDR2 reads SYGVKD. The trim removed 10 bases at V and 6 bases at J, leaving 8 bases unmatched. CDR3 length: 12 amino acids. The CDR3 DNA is TGTGCCAGTGCAGGGACAGACGATGGCTACACCTTC. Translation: CASAGTDDGYTF.

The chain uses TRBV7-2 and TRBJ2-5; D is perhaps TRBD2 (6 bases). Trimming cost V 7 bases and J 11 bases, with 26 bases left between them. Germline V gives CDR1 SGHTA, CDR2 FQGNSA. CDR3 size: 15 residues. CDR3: CASTRDLNPYNEQYF. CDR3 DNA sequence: TGTGCCAGCACCCGGGACTTAAACCCCTACAATGAGCAGTACTTC.

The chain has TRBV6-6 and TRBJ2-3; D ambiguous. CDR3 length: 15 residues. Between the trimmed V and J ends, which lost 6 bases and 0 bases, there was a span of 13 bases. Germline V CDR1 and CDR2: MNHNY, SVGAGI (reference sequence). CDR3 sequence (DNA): TGTGCCAGCAGCCCTAGGAAATCTAGCACAGATACGCAGTATTTT. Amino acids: CASSPRKSSTDTQYF.

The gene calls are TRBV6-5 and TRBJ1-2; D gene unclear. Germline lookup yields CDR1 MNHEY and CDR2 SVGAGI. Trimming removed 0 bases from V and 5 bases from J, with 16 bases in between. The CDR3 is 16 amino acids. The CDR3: CASSYSVGAREYGYTF. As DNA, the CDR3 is TGTGCCAGCAGTTACTCAGTGGGCGCCCGCGAGTATGGCTACACCTTC.

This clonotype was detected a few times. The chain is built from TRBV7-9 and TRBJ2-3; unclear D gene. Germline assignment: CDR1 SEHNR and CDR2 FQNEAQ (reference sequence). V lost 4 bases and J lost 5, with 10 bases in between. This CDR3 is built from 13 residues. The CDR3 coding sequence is TGTGCCAGCAGCTCTCGTCCAGGAGATACGCAGTATTTT. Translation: CASSSRPGDTQYF.